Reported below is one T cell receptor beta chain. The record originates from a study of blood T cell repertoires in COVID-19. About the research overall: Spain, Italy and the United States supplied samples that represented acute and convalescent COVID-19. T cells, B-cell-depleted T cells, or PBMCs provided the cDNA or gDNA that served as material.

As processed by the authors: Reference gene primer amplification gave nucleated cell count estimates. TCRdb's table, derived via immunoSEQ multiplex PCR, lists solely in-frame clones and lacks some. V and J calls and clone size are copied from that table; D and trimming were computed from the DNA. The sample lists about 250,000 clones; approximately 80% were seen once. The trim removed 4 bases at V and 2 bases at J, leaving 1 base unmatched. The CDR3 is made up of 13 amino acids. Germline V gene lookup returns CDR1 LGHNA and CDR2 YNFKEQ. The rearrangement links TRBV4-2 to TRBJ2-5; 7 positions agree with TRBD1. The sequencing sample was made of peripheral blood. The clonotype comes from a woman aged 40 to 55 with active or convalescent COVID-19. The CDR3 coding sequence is TGTGCCAGCAGCCGGGACAGACAAGAGACCCAGTACTTC. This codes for CASSRDRQETQYF.